The 18 T cell receptor beta chains listed next were all sequenced from one sample in a study of Graves' ophthalmopathy and Graves' hyperthyroidism. TCR beta CDR3 amplification used RNA transcripts. First-round RT-PCR relied on HTBI primers, and a second-round multiplex PCR came next. TCRdb redid the calling of the multiplex PCR reads with MiXCR, one entry per CDR3 protein. This table has 150,000 or so distinct CDR3 sequences, 30% to 45% appearing once. The sequencing sample was made of peripheral blood. The receptors were gathered from a woman in her forties with Graves' ophthalmopathy.

V and J are TRBV12-3 or TRBV12-4 and TRBJ1-6; D ambiguous. The CDR3 loop spans 14 amino acids. Trimming took off 6 bases at V and 7 bases at J, with 13 bases between the two ends. The DNA of the CDR3 is TGTGCCAGCAGCACCGACGGGCGGAATTCACCCCTCCACTTT. This gives the protein CASSTDGRNSPLHF.

The chain combines TRBV6-2 or TRBV6-3 with TRBJ2-7; 9 bases align to TRBD1. The CDR3 is 14 amino acids. The ends lost 6 bases at V and 3 bases at J; junction bases unmatched: 6. CDR1 and CDR2 from the germline V gene are MNHEY and SVGEGT. CDR3 amino acids: CASRSDRGSYEQYF. The DNA of the CDR3 is TGTGCCAGCAGATCGGACAGGGGCAGCTACGAGCAGTACTTC.

This chain links TRBV7-2 with TRBJ2-7; 10 nucleotides match TRBD2. The CDR3 has 13 residues. V lost 6 bases to trimming and J lost 5 bases; unmatched junction nucleotides: 4. The V gene's germline CDR1 is SGHTA and CDR2 FQGNSA. For the CDR3, the DNA is TGTGCCAGCAGACAGGGACTAGCGAACGAGCAGTACTTC. Its translation: CASRQGLANEQYF.

This clonotype was picked up many times. The V gene is TRBV12-3 or TRBV12-4, the J gene TRBJ1-1, with TRBD1 as a possible D gene (6 bases). This CDR3 comprises 16 residues. The V end was cut by 6 bases, the J end by 2 bases, with 19 bases between. The chain's CDR3 is CASRYSSDRNNTEAFF. In DNA form, the CDR3 reads TGTGCCAGCAGGTACTCCTCGGACAGAAACAACACTGAAGCTTTCTTT.

The V call is TRBV28, the J call TRBJ1-2; D call uncertain. Germline loops: CDR1 MDHEN, CDR2 SYDVKM. The CDR3 contains 13 residues. Between the trimmed V and J ends, which lost 6 bases and 3 bases, there was a span of 11 bases. The chain's CDR3 is CASSRQDHYGYTF. CDR3 nucleotide sequence: TGTGCCAGCAGCCGACAAGATCACTATGGCTACACCTTC.

This clonotype has at least ten counts. The rearrangement joins TRBV30 to TRBJ1-2; no clear D gene. CDR3 length: 13 amino acids. The ends were cut back, 0 bases at V and 2 bases at J, with 7 bases in the middle. Germline loops: CDR1 GTSNPN, CDR2 SVGIG (reference sequence). This CDR3 is CAWSVVRNYGYTF. The CDR3 coding sequence is TGTGCCTGGAGTGTAGTACGGAACTATGGCTACACCTTC.

V and J are TRBV11-2 and TRBJ1-2, with a weak D call TRBD1 (5 bases). Germline values: CDR1 SGHAT, CDR2 FQNNGV. Deletions cut 0 bases from V and 4 bases from J, with 9 bases between. This CDR3 is 14 amino acids long. The CDR3 nucleotides are TGTGCCAGCAGCTTAGATCAGGGTTCCTATGGCTACACCTTC. Its translation is CASSLDQGSYGYTF.

The sample holds many counts of this clonotype. The chain employs TRBV10-3 and TRBJ1-1; 8 bases align to TRBD1. Unmatched junction bases numbered 9, after V lost 6 bases and J lost 3 bases. Germline V CDR1 and CDR2: ENHRY, SYGVKD. The CDR3 runs 15 residues. DNA of the CDR3: TGTGCCATCAGGGGGACAGGCGGCGGGGACACTGAAGCTTTCTTT. Protein product: CAIRGTGGGDTEAFF.

The gene calls are TRBV7-2 and TRBJ2-5; D is unresolved. The CDR3 sequence is 12 residues long. Germline V gene lookup returns CDR1 SGHTA and CDR2 FQGNSA. V was pared by 5 bases and J by 5 bases, with 9 bases between. The DNA for the CDR3 is TGTGCCAGCAGCCCTAAAAGGGAGACCCAGTACTTC. This encodes CASSPKRETQYF.

This clonotype is a singleton in its sample. The chain joins TRBV24-1 to TRBJ2-2; no clear D gene. This CDR3 spans 13 amino acids. Looked up from germline, CDR1 is KGHDR and CDR2 is SFDVKD. V lost 2 bases, J lost 6 bases, and 6 bases lay in between. This CDR3 reads CATSDSPPGELFF. CDR3 nucleotides: TGTGCCACCAGTGATTCGCCCCCCGGGGAGCTGTTTTTT.

The chain uses TRBV6-5 and TRBJ2-7; the match to TRBD1 covers 11 bases. The V segment lost 4 bases and the J segment 4 bases; nucleotides outside the gene matches: 3. The CDR3 consists of 14 residues. Germline CDR1 and CDR2: MNHEY and SVGAGI. CDR3 amino acids: CASSWDRGRYEQYF. The DNA of the CDR3 is TGTGCCAGCAGTTGGGACAGGGGGAGATACGAGCAGTACTTC.

This clonotype was found many times. This chain joins TRBV12-3 or TRBV12-4 and TRBJ1-5; weak D call: TRBD1 (6 bases). Trimming took 7 bases from V and 7 from J, leaving 17 bases between them. The CDR3 length is 14 residues. CDR3 sequence reads: CASTFGGARQPQHF. CDR3 bases: TGTGCCAGCACTTTCGGGGGGGCCAGGCAGCCCCAGCATTTT.

This clonotype was found many times. This chain connects TRBV27 to TRBJ2-7; TRBD1 matches at 11 bases. The germline CDR1 and CDR2 sequences are MNHEY and SMNVEV (reference sequence). V lost 6 bases to trimming and J lost 2 bases; unmatched junction nucleotides: 3. CDR3 length: 14 residues. CDR3 region: CASSLGQGAYEQYF. The CDR3 nucleotides are TGTGCCAGCAGCTTGGGACAGGGGGCCTACGAGCAGTACTTC.

Many counts were recorded for this clonotype. The V call is TRBV6-2 or TRBV6-3, the J call TRBJ1-1, with D unclear. Germline CDR1 and CDR2: MNHEY and SVGEGT. The CDR3 is made up of 13 amino acids. With 6 bases removed from V and 4 bases from J, the gap between germline ends came to 12 bases. As DNA, the CDR3 is TGTGCCAGCAGCTACAATAGGGTCACTGAAGCTTTCTTT. It codes for CASSYNRVTEAFF.

This clonotype has ten or more counts. A clone one base away is much larger, so this may be a read error. The V call is TRBV6-2 or TRBV6-3, the J call TRBJ2-7; the match to TRBD2 covers 8 bases. The length of the CDR3 is 15 residues. The germline CDR1 and CDR2 sequences are MNHEY and SVGEGT. The CDR3 DNA follows: TGTGCCGGCAGCAGGGGTAGCGGGACCGTCTACGAGCAGTACTTC. Encoded protein: CAGSRGSGTVYEQYF.

In its sample, this clonotype was seen many times. The CDR3 bases are TGTGCCAGCAGTTGGGGGGCTGGTGGCTACACCTTC. It translates to CASSWGAGGYTF. The chain recombines TRBV2 with TRBJ1-2; possible D gene TRBD1, 6 bases. Between the trimmed V and J ends, which lost 5 bases and 7 bases, there was a span of 11 bases. The CDR3 is 12 residues long. Germline V CDR1 and CDR2: SNHLY, FYNNEI.

The V call is TRBV20-1, the J call TRBJ2-4, with 9 bases that match TRBD2. CDR1 DFQATT and CDR2 SNEGSKA come from the germline V gene (reference sequence). The CDR3 length is 17 residues. V lost 6 bases, J lost 1 base, and 13 bases stayed unmatched. The CDR3 protein is CSAEGVAGAGAKNIQYF. The CDR3 coding sequence is TGCAGTGCGGAGGGGGTAGCGGGAGCGGGGGCCAAAAACATTCAGTACTTC.

CDR3 in DNA: TGTGCCAGCAGTTACCCGAACTACGAGCAGTACTTC. As protein: CASSYPNYEQYF. The gene calls are TRBV28 and TRBJ2-7; no firm D call. Trimming stripped 4 bases from V and 3 bases from J, with 7 bases between. The CDR3 spans 12 residues. The germline V gene encodes CDR1 MDHEN and CDR2 SYDVKM.